This T cell receptor beta chain was captured in a study of early T cells in non-severe SARS-CoV-2 infection. Study at large: With bulk RNA from unsorted whole blood as input, sequencing yielded unpaired chains. Study outcomes and limitations: VDJdb-based matching was biased toward anti-spike CD8 responses and missed private and CD4 specificities.

CDR1 is SGHAT and CDR2 is FQNNGV in the germline V gene. The CDR3 covers 17 residues. Germline trimming cut 4 bases from V and 7 bases from J; bases unmatched to any gene: 14. Each cDNA molecule carried a unique molecular identifier. TCRdb independently ran MiXCR on the 5' RACE reads; one entry per CDR3 protein. The sample has around 52,000 distinct CDR3 sequences; 6.2% are singletons. This clonotype was recorded at least ten times. Its antigen is not known. Material for sequencing was whole blood. The chain links TRBV11-2 to TRBJ2-1, with TRBD2 identical over 9 bases. The clonotype originates from an adult who was a healthcare worker with PCR-confirmed SARS-CoV-2 infection or an uninfected control (not recorded which). Here the CDR3 DNA reads TGTGCCAGCAGCTACCCCCCTCAGCGGGGGGCCCGGAATGAGCAGTTCTTC. This gives the protein CASSYPPQRGARNEQFF.